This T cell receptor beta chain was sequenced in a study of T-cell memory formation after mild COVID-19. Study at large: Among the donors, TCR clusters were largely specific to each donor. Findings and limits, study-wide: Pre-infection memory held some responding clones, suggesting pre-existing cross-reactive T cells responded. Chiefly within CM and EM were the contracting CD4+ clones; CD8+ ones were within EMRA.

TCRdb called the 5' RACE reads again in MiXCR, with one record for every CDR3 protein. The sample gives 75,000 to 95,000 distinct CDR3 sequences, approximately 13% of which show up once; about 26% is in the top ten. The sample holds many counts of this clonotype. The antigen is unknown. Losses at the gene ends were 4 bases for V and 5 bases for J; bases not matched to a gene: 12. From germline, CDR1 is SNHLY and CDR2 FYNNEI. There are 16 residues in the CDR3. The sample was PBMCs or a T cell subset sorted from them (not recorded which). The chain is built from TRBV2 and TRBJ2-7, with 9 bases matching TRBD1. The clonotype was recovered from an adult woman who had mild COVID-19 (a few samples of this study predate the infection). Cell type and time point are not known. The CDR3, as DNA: TGTGCCAGCAGTGCGGGACAGGGCAACCTAATCCACGAGCAGTACTTC. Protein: CASSAGQGNLIHEQYF.